This record looks at one T cell receptor beta chain sequence and its context. Its antigen is unknown. Cultured CD4+ T cells had their DNA profiled by the Oncomine TCR Beta short-read assay. Genomic DNA was extracted from cultured CD4+ T cells. TCRdb reprocessed the PCR reads via MiXCR and lists one record per CDR3 protein. The sample lists about 9,800 distinct CDR3 sequences, 30% to 40% occurring once. The V end was cut by 1 base, the J end by 6 bases, with 15 bases between. CDR1 is LGHNA and CDR2 is YNFKEQ in the germline V gene. The CDR3 sequence is 15 residues long. This entry belongs to a study of vaccination and CD4 T cells after COVID-19. As for treatment: approximately nine-day PBMC culture with coronavirus spike peptide pools or control peptides (ViraFEST assay).

The clonotype was recovered from a human donor who had recovered from COVID-19. The rearrangement links TRBV4-2 to TRBJ1-1; D perhaps matches TRBD1 (5 bases). Sequenced sample: CD4+ T cells from blood, cultured in vitro. This CDR3 is CASSQVSGRGAEAFF. The CDR3 bases are TGTGCCAGCAGCCAAGTCTCAGGACGGGGGGCTGAAGCTTTCTTT.